This TCR beta chain emerged from a study of identical twins. TCRdb processed the 5' RACE reads anew with MiXCR; each CDR3 protein has one entry. Altogether around 480,000 distinct CDR3 sequences are present, more than 13% being singletons, with the ten largest covering 0.52%. The table lists this clonotype with a few counts. Germline V gene sequence: CDR1 DFQATT, CDR2 SNEGSKA (reference sequence). The V end lost 6 bases, the J end lost 8 bases, and 9 bases lay between the germline ends. This CDR3 has 10 residues. This sample was also put to use in a study of yellow fever vaccine responses in identical twins.

Input material: CD4+ T cells sorted from blood. The chain has TRBV20-1 and TRBJ2-3; D is unclear. This TCR came from a young woman in good health. CDR3 loop: CSARWGTQYF. CDR3 nucleotides: TGCAGTGCCCGGTGGGGTACGCAGTATTTT.